This entry lists 10 T cell receptor beta chains sequenced from one sample in a study of cytomegalovirus exposure and HLA in healthy donors. Amplification used 60 Vbeta primers and 13 Jbeta primers. Assay used: immunoSEQ multiplex PCR; TCRdb lists only in-frame clones, some missing. The table records some 85,000 clones, roughly three quarters of them present only once. Sequenced sample: PBMCs. The receptors stem from a man between 25 and 39 years old in good health and CMV-seronegative.

J is TRBJ1-1 and V is TRBV9; TRBD1 matches at 7 bases. The ends lost 5 bases at V and 4 bases at J; junction bases unmatched: 8. The CDR3 runs to 14 residues. Germline assignment: CDR1 SGDLS and CDR2 YYNGEE. DNA for the CDR3: TGTGCCAGCAGGCCCACGGGACAGTCCACTGAAGCTTTCTTT. The encoded protein is CASRPTGQSTEAFF.

The CDR3 bases are TGTGCCAGCAGCCTAGGAGGGTTCGGCCAGCCCCAGCATTTT. Translation gives CASSLGGFGQPQHF. This chain links TRBV7-9 with TRBJ1-5; D is undetermined. Trimming took off 5 bases at V and 7 bases at J, with 15 bases between the two ends. The germline V gene encodes CDR1 SEHNR and CDR2 FQNEAQ (reference sequence). This CDR3 is built from 14 residues.

Only one count was recorded for this clone. The chain uses TRBV15 and TRBJ1-4; the D gene is possibly TRBD1 (6 bases). CDR1 is LNHNV and CDR2 is YYDKDF in the germline V gene (reference sequence). This CDR3 spans 16 amino acids. V gave up 2 bases and J gave up 8 bases, with 18 bases separating them. CDR3 DNA sequence: TGTGCCACCAGCAGACTGACACAGGGAACGGGGGAAAAACTGTTTTTT. Its protein product is CATSRLTQGTGEKLFF.

About this clone itself: Other DNA sequences in the same sample also yield this CDR3. The V gene is TRBV6-4, the J gene TRBJ2-2; perhaps TRBD2 as D (7 bases). Germline CDR1 and CDR2: MRHNA and SNTAGT. Trimming pared 3 bases from V and 2 bases from J, leaving 10 bases between. The CDR3 consists of 15 residues. The CDR3 nucleotides read TGTGCCAGCAGTGAGAGGGGGGGCAACACCGGGGAGCTGTTTTTT. Translated, it gives CASSERGGNTGELFF.

The rearrangement joins TRBV18 to TRBJ2-2; TRBD2 matches 10 bases. J lost 0 bases, V lost 8 bases, and 3 bases had no gene match. Germline V gene lookup returns CDR1 KGHSH and CDR2 LQKENI. There are 15 residues in the CDR3. The CDR3 spells CASAGLATNTGELFF. CDR3 DNA sequence: TGTGCCAGCGCGGGACTAGCGACGAACACCGGGGAGCTGTTTTTT. Using reference TRBV18 and TRBJ2-2 for the parts outside the CDR3, the full variable domain is NAGVMQNPRHLVRRRGQEARLRCSPMKGHSHVYWYRQLPEEGLKFMVYLQKENIIDESGMPKERFSAEFPKEGPSILRIQQVVRGDSAAYFCASAGLATNTGELFFGEGSRLTVL.

This chain joins TRBV14 and TRBJ1-4, with a tentative D call TRBD1 (5 bases). This CDR3 has 15 residues. Germline V gene lookup returns CDR1 SGHDN and CDR2 FVKESK. Trimming removed 4 bases at V and 7 bases at J, with 16 bases between. DNA for the CDR3: TGTGCCAGCAGCCCACGATTGCAGGGAGGTGAAAAACTGTTTTTT. This codes for CASSPRLQGGEKLFF.

This chain joins TRBV6-1 and TRBJ2-3; 8 nucleotides agree with TRBD1. Losses at the gene ends were 5 bases for V and 4 bases for J; bases not matched to a gene: 2. The CDR3 totals 13 residues. Germline V gene sequence: CDR1 MNHNS, CDR2 SASEGT. CDR3 sequence: CASSSTGADTQYF. CDR3 in DNA: TGTGCCAGCAGTTCGACAGGGGCAGATACGCAGTATTTT.

This chain links TRBV6-1 with TRBJ1-1; 9 nucleotides align to TRBD1. CDR3 length: 15 residues. V was clipped by 6 bases and J by 4 bases; unmatched bases: 9. The germline V gene has CDR1 MNHNS and CDR2 SASEGT. In DNA, the CDR3 is TGTGCCAGCAGAGAACCGGGACAGGGCTTCACTGAAGCTTTCTTT. It yields the protein CASREPGQGFTEAFF.

This clone showed up just a few times. The chain carries TRBV18 and TRBJ1-4; D gene uncertain. V dropped 6 bases and J dropped 8 bases, with 22 bases sitting between them. This CDR3 comprises 16 residues. The germline V gene encodes CDR1 KGHSH and CDR2 LQKENI. CDR3 bases: TGTGCCAGCTCTCGTACCTTGCAGTCCGAGGCGGAAAAACTGTTTTTT. Amino acids: CASSRTLQSEAEKLFF.

This chain uses TRBV7-2 with TRBJ2-1; possible D gene TRBD2, 6 bases. The ends were cut back, 5 bases at V and 4 bases at J, with 18 bases in the middle. This CDR3 comprises 16 residues. Per germline, CDR1 SGHTA and CDR2 FQGNSA. Written as DNA, the CDR3 is TGTGCCAGCAGCCACCCGCCGGGAGAATGGTACAATGAGCAGTTCTTC. It codes for CASSHPPGEWYNEQFF.